Listed here are 20 T cell receptor beta chains from one sample, sequenced in a study of blood T cell repertoires in COVID-19. TCRdb's copy holds only in-frame clones and misses some; the assay was immunoSEQ multiplex PCR. Seen here are about 110,000 clones, about 85% observed once, and the top ten hold approximately 13%. Input material: peripheral blood. The receptor set was obtained from a human donor in a cohort sampled during active COVID-19.

This chain connects TRBV4-1 to TRBJ1-1, with D uncertain. The germline V and J ends were trimmed by 1 base and 0 bases, with 15 bases remaining between them. The germline CDR1 and CDR2 sequences are MGHRA and YSYEKL. This CDR3 has 17 amino acids. The CDR3 nucleotides read TGCGCCAGCAGCCAAGTTGGCACCAAACCCTTGAACACTGAAGCTTTCTTT. Protein: CASSQVGTKPLNTEAFF.

The chain is built from TRBV19 and TRBJ1-5; 9 nucleotides match TRBD1. The CDR3 spans 15 residues. J gave up 2 bases and V 6 bases, and 5 bases lay outside the gene matches. Germline V gene sequence: CDR1 LNHDA, CDR2 SQIVND (reference sequence). This chain's CDR3 is CASSLQGAGNQPQHF. The CDR3 nucleotides are TGTGCCAGTAGCCTACAGGGGGCTGGCAATCAGCCCCAGCATTTT.

This rearrangement joins TRBV3-1 (or the pseudogene TRBV3-2) to TRBJ2-1; 13 bases are shared with TRBD2. With V trimmed by 3 bases and J by 7 bases, 3 bases remained unmatched. Germline V gene lookup returns CDR1 LGHDT and CDR2 YNNKEL (reference sequence). The CDR3 runs to 15 residues. CDR3 nucleotides: TGTGCCAGCAGCCAGACTAGCGGGGGGTTGAATGAGCAGTTCTTC. Residues: CASSQTSGGLNEQFF.

The chain links TRBV6-6 to TRBJ1-5; 7 bases match TRBD1. The ends lost 7 bases at V and 6 bases at J; junction bases unmatched: 9. The CDR3 runs to 14 residues. Germline values: CDR1 MNHNY, CDR2 SVGAGI (reference sequence). CDR3 nucleotides: TGTGCCAGCAATGACAGGGCGGGAGGTCAGCCCCAGCATTTT. Its protein product is CASNDRAGGQPQHF.

This clone was picked up one time. This chain joins TRBV24-1 and TRBJ2-7, with 8 bases aligning to TRBD1. V trimming: 5 bases; J trimming: 2 bases; junction bases outside the gene matches: 4. Looked up from germline, CDR1 is KGHDR and CDR2 is SFDVKD. The CDR3 runs to 14 residues. The CDR3 bases are TGTGCCACCAGTGGAGGACAGGGCACCTACGAGCAGTACTTC. Amino acids: CATSGGQGTYEQYF.

This clone was seen once. The rearrangement links TRBV2 to TRBJ2-3; D gene uncertain. The germline V gene has CDR1 SNHLY and CDR2 FYNNEI. This CDR3 region has 13 residues. Between the trimmed V and J ends, which lost 6 bases and 2 bases, there was a span of 9 bases. The CDR3 nucleotides are TGTGCCAGCAGAGGCGGAGACACAGATACGCAGTATTTT. It encodes CASRGGDTDTQYF.

The chain uses TRBV3-1 (or the pseudogene TRBV3-2) and TRBJ1-1, with TRBD1 matching over 10 bases. V shed 1 base and J 0 bases; nucleotides not matched to a gene: 2. The germline gives CDR1 LGHDT, CDR2 YNNKEL (reference sequence). CDR3 size: 16 residues. CDR3 DNA: TGTGCCAGCAGCCAAGTTGGACAGGGGGTGAACACTGAAGCTTTCTTT. It is translated as CASSQVGQGVNTEAFF.

The chain has TRBV12-5 and TRBJ2-1, with 10 bases aligning to TRBD2. J was trimmed by 3 bases and V by 4 bases; bases with no gene match: 6. The V gene's germline CDR1 is LGHNT and CDR2 FRNRAP. The CDR3 contains 16 residues. The CDR3 region has the DNA TGTGCTAGTGGTTCCACTAGCGGGGAGCGCTACAATGAGCAGTTCTTC. Translation: CASGSTSGERYNEQFF.

The J gene is TRBJ2-3, the V gene TRBV11-3, with 8 bases that match TRBD2. Looked up from germline, CDR1 is SGHNT and CDR2 is YENEEA. This CDR3 has 14 residues. Unmatched junction bases numbered 7, after V lost 5 bases and J lost 6 bases. The CDR3 coding sequence is TGTGCCAGCAGCCACGGGGGGGCGAGGGATACGCAGTATTTT. Protein sequence: CASSHGGARDTQYF. Full variable domain (missing parts from reference TRBV11-3 and TRBJ2-3): EAGVVQSPRYKIIEKKQPVAFWCNPISGHNTLYWYLQNLGQGPELLIRYENEEAVDDSQLPKDRFSAERLKGVDSTLKIQPAELGDSAVYLCASSHGGARDTQYFGPGTRLTVL.

This chain uses TRBV11-2 with TRBJ2-7; D perhaps matches TRBD1 (6 bases). Between the trimmed V and J ends, which lost 4 bases and 7 bases, there was a span of 26 bases. The CDR3 has 17 amino acids. Germline loops: CDR1 SGHAT, CDR2 FQNNGV. DNA for the CDR3: TGTGCCAGCAGCTCCCTTGCCCGGGACACCTACCTCCGGGAGCAGTACTTC. This gives the protein CASSSLARDTYLREQYF. Looking up the rest from reference TRBV11-2 and TRBJ2-7 gives the full variable domain: EAGVAQSPRYKIIEKRQSVAFWCNPISGHATLYWYQQILGQGPKLLIQFQNNGVVDDSQLPKDRFSAERLKGVDSTLKIQPAKLEDSAVYLCASSSLARDTYLREQYFGPGTRLTVT.

The V and J genes are TRBV30 and TRBJ1-6; D not certain. This CDR3 region has 17 residues. Germline V lookup: CDR1 GTSNPN, CDR2 SVGIG (reference sequence). Trimming took off 1 base at V and 9 bases at J, with 22 bases between the two ends. This CDR3 reads CAWSARRLQPGGSPLHF. For the CDR3, the DNA is TGTGCCTGGAGTGCACGTCGTCTACAACCGGGAGGTTCACCCCTCCACTTT.

J is TRBJ2-3 and V is TRBV2; 11 nucleotides match TRBD1. V trimming: 6 bases; J trimming: 5 bases; junction bases outside the gene matches: 1. Germline V gene lookup returns CDR1 SNHLY and CDR2 FYNNEI. This CDR3 comprises 13 residues. The CDR3 protein is CASRGQGEDTQYF. The DNA of the CDR3 is TGTGCCAGCAGGGGACAGGGGGAAGATACGCAGTATTTT.

In DNA form, the CDR3 reads TGTGCCAGCAGTTACGAGAGCAGAGGGGGCTACACCTTC. Translated, it gives CASSYESRGGYTF. The V call is TRBV6-6, the J call TRBJ1-2; D is ambiguous. The CDR3 spans 13 residues. Germline-derived CDR1 and CDR2 are MNHNY and SVGAGI (reference sequence). Trimming cost V 2 bases and J 8 bases, with 12 bases left between them.

The chain employs TRBV11-2 and TRBJ2-3; D might be TRBD2 (7 bases). The germline gives CDR1 SGHAT, CDR2 FQNNGV. The CDR3 is made up of 18 amino acids. Trimming cost V 5 bases and J 1 base, with 22 bases left between them. The CDR3: CASSIRGASGDGTDTQYF. CDR3 in DNA: TGTGCCAGCAGCATACGGGGGGCCAGCGGGGATGGCACAGATACGCAGTATTTT.

The rearrangement uses TRBV19 and TRBJ1-5, with a possible D match to TRBD1 (6 bases). V lost 5 bases and J 5 bases, leaving 16 bases between the germline ends. Germline V gene data show CDR1 as LNHDA and CDR2 as SQIVND (reference sequence). The CDR3 is 15 residues long. The DNA for the CDR3 is TGTGCCAGTAGTCTTTCTTCGCACAGGGATCAGCCCCAGCATTTT. Its protein is CASSLSSHRDQPQHF.

The chain recombines TRBV7-9 with TRBJ1-3, with 8 bases identical to TRBD1. CDR1 is SEHNR and CDR2 is FQNEAQ in the germline V gene (reference sequence). J gave up 0 bases and V 4 bases, and 5 bases lay outside the gene matches. The CDR3 contains 16 residues. The CDR3 DNA reads TGTGCCAGCAGCTCGACAGGGGCCAGCTCTGGAAACACCATATATTTT. It specifies CASSSTGASSGNTIYF.

The rearrangement joins TRBV24-1 to TRBJ2-3, with D possibly TRBD1 on 6 matching bases. This CDR3 is 16 amino acids long. Germline V gene sequence: CDR1 KGHDR, CDR2 SFDVKD. V lost 4 bases and J lost 2, with 15 bases in between. The chain's CDR3 is CATSDEGWTVTDTQYF. In DNA, the CDR3 is TGTGCCACCAGTGACGAGGGGTGGACAGTCACAGATACGCAGTATTTT.

This chain links TRBV6-2 or TRBV6-3 with TRBJ1-2; no definite D call. Germline assignment: CDR1 MNHEY and CDR2 SVGEGT. The V gene lost 5 bases and the J gene lost 1 base, with 8 bases spanning the gap. The CDR3 is 13 amino acids. The CDR3 DNA sequence: TGTGCCAGCAGTCTGCAGGATAACTATGGCTACACCTTC. Its translation is CASSLQDNYGYTF.

This clone appeared a single time. This chain connects TRBV2 to TRBJ1-4, with TRBD1 matching over 7 bases. The CDR3 has 14 residues. CDR1 is SNHLY and CDR2 is FYNNEI in the germline V gene. The J segment lost 8 bases and the V segment lost 8 bases, leaving 11 bases of the junction unmatched. This chain's CDR3 is CASGRTGRMEKLFF. The CDR3 DNA is TGTGCCAGCGGAAGGACAGGTCGAATGGAAAAACTGTTTTTT.

The J gene is TRBJ1-1, the V gene TRBV20-1; D is possibly TRBD1 (5 bases). V was clipped by 3 bases and J by 3 bases, with 14 bases between them. Germline CDR1 reads DFQATT; CDR2 reads SNEGSKA (reference sequence). This CDR3 contains 14 residues. Here the CDR3 reads CSASVLGGDTEAFF. CDR3 nucleotides: TGCAGTGCTAGTGTACTGGGAGGGGACACTGAAGCTTTCTTT.